The 17 T cell receptor beta chains presented below share a single source sample, sequenced in a study of blood T cell repertoires in COVID-19. Clones were read by immunoSEQ multiplex PCR, and TCRdb kept only the in-frame ones, dropping some. There are almost 200,000 clones in the sample; approximately 87% occur only once, and about 0.81% lies in the top ten. What was sequenced was peripheral blood. These receptor sequences come from a woman in her 70s with acute or convalescent COVID-19.

The chain has TRBV10-3 and TRBJ1-3, with D tentatively TRBD1 (5 bases). CDR1 and CDR2 (germline): ENHRY, SYGVKD. V was pared by 10 bases and J by 8 bases, with 15 bases between. The CDR3 covers 12 residues. This chain's CDR3 is CASRTGSDTIYF. CDR3 in DNA: TGTGCCAGCCGCACAGGATCTGACACCATATATTTT.

J is TRBJ1-1 and V is TRBV7-9; a weak D match, TRBD1 (5 bases). V dropped 3 bases and J dropped 12 bases, with 17 bases sitting between them. The germline gives CDR1 SEHNR, CDR2 FQNEAQ (reference sequence). This CDR3 spans 13 amino acids. The CDR3 is CASSFSAGRGSFF. As DNA, the CDR3 is TGTGCCAGCAGCTTTTCAGCGGGCCGGGGGTCTTTCTTT.

The chain couples TRBV6-5 to TRBJ1-4; D gene uncertain. This CDR3 region has 13 residues. V lost 6 bases and J lost 0, with 5 bases in between. CDR1 is MNHEY and CDR2 is SVGAGI in the germline V gene. CDR3 protein: CASRRATNEKLFF. CDR3 nucleotides: TGTGCCAGCAGGCGTGCAACTAATGAAAAACTGTTTTTT.

The CDR3 DNA is TGTGCCAGCAGCTTAGGCCCTCCGGGACTAGCTGGCGGGGAGCTGTTTTTT. This sequence encodes CASSLGPPGLAGGELFF. The chain carries TRBV7-2 and TRBJ2-2; 9 nucleotides align to TRBD2. V was clipped by 1 base and J by 7 bases; unmatched bases: 10. Germline V gene sequence: CDR1 SGHTA, CDR2 FQGNSA. The CDR3 extends over 17 amino acids.

The rearrangement uses TRBV5-1 and TRBJ1-2; the D is unclear. CDR3 length equals 13 residues. Germline V lookup: CDR1 SGHRS, CDR2 YFSETQ. Trimming shortened V by 5 bases and J by 4 bases, and 12 bases separated the two germline ends. CDR3 region: CASSSGEVYGYTF. CDR3 bases: TGCGCCAGCAGTTCTGGAGAAGTCTATGGCTACACCTTC.

V and J are TRBV4-2 and TRBJ1-4, with 9 bases identical to TRBD1. CDR3 length equals 18 residues. After removal of 2 bases from V and 0 bases from J, the junction contained 7 bases not matched to a gene. Germline V gene sequence: CDR1 LGHNA, CDR2 YNFKEQ. CDR3 sequence reads: CASSQRGTGYSTNEKLFF. The CDR3 DNA sequence: TGTGCCAGCAGCCAAAGGGGGACAGGGTATTCAACTAATGAAAAACTGTTTTTT.

J is TRBJ2-7 and V is TRBV5-1, with D possibly being TRBD1 (6 bases). This CDR3 is 14 amino acids long. Germline assignment: CDR1 SGHRS and CDR2 YFSETQ. The V end lost 0 bases, the J end lost 2 bases, and 9 bases lay between the germline ends. CDR3 residues: CASSLVGAAYEQYF. The CDR3 bases are TGCGCCAGCAGCTTGGTGGGGGCGGCCTACGAGCAGTACTTC.

Here the CDR3 reads CASSYSAEQGTNIQYF. The CDR3 coding sequence is TGTGCCAGCAGTTACTCGGCTGAACAGGGAACAAACATTCAGTACTTC. The rearrangement links TRBV6-5 to TRBJ2-4; maybe TRBD1 (6 bases). The length of the CDR3 is 16 residues. CDR1 and CDR2 (germline): MNHEY, SVGAGI. Trimming cost V 0 bases and J 6 bases, with 15 bases left between them.

The rearrangement joins TRBV20-1 to TRBJ1-1, with D possibly TRBD1 on 5 matching bases. The CDR3 runs to 14 residues. Germline V CDR1 and CDR2: DFQATT, SNEGSKA (reference sequence). Trimming removed 6 bases from V and 4 bases from J, with 18 bases in between. This chain's CDR3 is CSASKTGWGTEAFF. For the CDR3, the DNA is TGCAGTGCGAGTAAAACAGGTTGGGGCACTGAAGCTTTCTTT.

CDR3 residues: CASSLMDSMNTEAFF. CDR3 DNA: TGCGCCAGCAGCTTGATGGACAGTATGAACACTGAAGCTTTCTTT. The V gene is TRBV5-1, the J gene TRBJ1-1, with D perhaps TRBD1 (6 bases). Trimming left V 1 base short and J 0 bases short, with 10 bases between. There are 15 residues in the CDR3. Germline CDR1 reads SGHRS; CDR2 reads YFSETQ.

DNA for the CDR3: TGTGCCTCGTTAGCAGGGGATACGCAGTATTTT. This encodes CASLAGDTQYF. The V call is TRBV12-3 or TRBV12-4, the J call TRBJ2-3, with D perhaps matching TRBD1 (5 bases). The CDR3 loop spans 11 amino acids. Trimming removed 11 bases from V and 6 bases from J, with 12 bases in between.

The chain is built from TRBV5-1 and TRBJ2-2; 10 nucleotides line up with TRBD1. This CDR3 has 17 amino acids. Germline trimming cut 0 bases from V and 6 bases from J; bases unmatched to any gene: 8. Germline V gene sequence: CDR1 SGHRS, CDR2 YFSETQ. DNA of the CDR3: TGCGCCAGCAGCTTGGGCCCGACAGGGGGCGGATCCGGGGAGCTGTTTTTT. Its translation is CASSLGPTGGGSGELFF.

This rearrangement joins TRBV6-1 to TRBJ1-5; the D gene is possibly TRBD1 (5 bases). Germline V gene data show CDR1 as MNHNS and CDR2 as SASEGT. This CDR3 comprises 16 residues. Trimming pared 2 bases from V and 1 base from J, leaving 12 bases between. In DNA, the CDR3 is TGTGCCAGCAGTGAACGGGGGACCTTCAGCAATCAGCCCCAGCATTTT. Residues: CASSERGTFSNQPQHF.

The chain uses TRBV29-1 and TRBJ1-2; D uncertain. The ends were cut back, 8 bases at V and 3 bases at J, with 10 bases in the middle. The germline CDR1 and CDR2 sequences are SQVTM and ANQGSEA. The CDR3 length is 11 residues. The CDR3 loop reads CSIGADYGYTF. CDR3 DNA sequence: TGCAGCATTGGAGCGGACTATGGCTACACCTTC.

The V and J genes are TRBV12-3 or TRBV12-4 and TRBJ2-7; 7 bases are shared with TRBD1. After removal of 3 bases from V and 4 bases from J, the junction contained 3 bases not matched to a gene. This CDR3 contains 13 residues. In nucleotides, the CDR3 is TGTGCCAGCAGTTTGGGACAGCTGTACGAGCAGTACTTC. This codes for CASSLGQLYEQYF.

CDR3 region: CASSQRYNSPLHF. In DNA, the CDR3 is TGTGCCAGCAGCCAGAGGTATAATTCACCCCTCCACTTT. This sequence joins TRBV28 and TRBJ1-6; D remains ambiguous. The CDR3 has 13 amino acids. CDR1 MDHEN and CDR2 SYDVKM come from the germline V gene. V lost 6 bases to trimming and J lost 4 bases, with 7 bases between them.

The chain recombines TRBV7-9 with TRBJ1-1; 10 bases map to TRBD1. Unmatched junction bases numbered 9, after V lost 4 bases and J lost 4 bases. Germline assignment: CDR1 SEHNR and CDR2 FQNEAQ (reference sequence). The CDR3 is 16 amino acids. This CDR3 reads CASSSSGTGEATEAFF. CDR3 nucleotide sequence: TGTGCCAGCAGCTCATCCGGGACAGGGGAGGCCACTGAAGCTTTCTTT.